This T cell receptor (beta chain) is drawn from a study of neoadjuvant anti-PD-1 for oral cavity cancer. For the study at large: Around day 43, patients without progression received a fourth nivolumab dose before surgery.

Stated time point: after neoadjuvant nivolumab, at surgical resection. Comment on this clone: What it binds is not known.

TCRdb keeps only in-frame clones here, not all; method: immunoSEQ multiplex PCR. The data show 20,000 to 25,000 clones, with around 45% seen just once and about two fifths held by the top ten. The study's findings and limits: Only three patients per response group were TCR-analyzed; validation needed.

The clonotype was recovered from a person aged 40 to 85 with oral cavity squamous cell carcinoma. The material sequenced was tumor tissue, taken after nivolumab (anti-PD-1) treatment.

CDR3 region: CASSLAIGANVLTF. As DNA, the CDR3 is TGTGCCAGCAGCTTGGCCATTGGGGCCAACGTCCTGACTTTC. The chain joins TRBV5-4 to TRBJ2-6; no clear D gene. Germline values: CDR1 SGHNT, CDR2 YYREEE (reference sequence). The CDR3 has 14 residues. Trimming removed 0 bases from V and 3 bases from J, with 4 bases in between.